Listed below are T cell receptor beta chains from one sample, sequenced in a study of blood T cell repertoires in COVID-19. Only in-frame clones appear in the TCRdb table, and some are missing; sequencing was by immunoSEQ multiplex PCR. The table includes approximately 80,000 clones, around 83% detected once. Material for sequencing was peripheral blood. The receptor set was obtained from an older woman with acute or convalescent COVID-19. The CDR3 runs from the conserved cysteine through the conserved F or W. D genes are given only for firm matches. The listing skips clone size in some rows; elsewhere it reads once, few, many or a size class.

d_call j_call clone_size v_call cdr3_aa cdr3_nt
TRBD1 TRBJ1-2 . TRBV5-8 CASSARQGVFVNYGYTF TGTGCCAGCAGCGCGAGACAGGGAGTGTTTGTTAACTATGGCTACACCTTC
TRBD2 TRBJ2-5 . TRBV5-1 CASSLGLAGTLAQYF TGCGCCAGCAGCTTAGGACTAGCGGGGACTCTGGCCCAGTACTTC
. TRBJ2-3 . TRBV30 CAWSDLRGSTDTQYF TGTGCCTGGAGTGACTTAAGGGGGAGCACAGATACGCAGTATTTT
. TRBJ1-5 many TRBV19 CASSQTVIGNQPQHF TGTGCCAGTAGCCAGACAGTGATTGGCAATCAGCCCCAGCATTTT
. TRBJ1-1 . TRBV2 CASGLTRDTEAFF TGTGCCAGCGGCTTAACACGGGACACTGAAGCTTTCTTT
TRBD1 TRBJ1-4 . TRBV7-9 CASSGTGGALFF TGTGCCAGCAGCGGGACAGGGGGAGCACTGTTTTTT
TRBD1 TRBJ2-7 . TRBV18 CASSPGQGGEQYF TGTGCCAGCTCACCAGGACAGGGCGGCGAGCAGTACTTC
TRBD1 TRBJ2-2 . TRBV18 CASSPWTGDGELFF TGTGCCAGCTCCCCTTGGACAGGGGACGGGGAGCTGTTTTTT
TRBD2 TRBJ2-3 once TRBV7-8 CASSLGYRRGDSDTQYF TGTGCCAGCAGCTTAGGTTACCGGCGGGGGGACTCAGATACGCAGTATTTT
. TRBJ2-2 . TRBV3-1/TRBV3-2 CASSPAATGELFF TGTGCCAGCAGCCCCGCGGCCACCGGGGAGCTGTTTTTT
. TRBJ2-2 . TRBV5-6 CASRMRDSYTGELFF TGTGCCAGCAGAATGAGGGACTCCTACACCGGGGAGCTGTTTTTT